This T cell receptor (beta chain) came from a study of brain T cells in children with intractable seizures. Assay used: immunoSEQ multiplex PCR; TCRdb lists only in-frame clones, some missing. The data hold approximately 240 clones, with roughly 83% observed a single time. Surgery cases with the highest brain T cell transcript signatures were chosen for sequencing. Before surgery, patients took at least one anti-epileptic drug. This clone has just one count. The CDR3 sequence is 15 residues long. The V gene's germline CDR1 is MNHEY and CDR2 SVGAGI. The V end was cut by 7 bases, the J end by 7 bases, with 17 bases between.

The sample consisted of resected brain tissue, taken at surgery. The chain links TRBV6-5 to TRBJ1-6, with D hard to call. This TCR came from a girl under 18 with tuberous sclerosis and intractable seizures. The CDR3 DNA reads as TGTGCCAGCAAAGGGAGGCCGGAGGTAAATTCACCCCTCCACTTT. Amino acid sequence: CASKGRPEVNSPLHF.